A single sample is the source of the 23 T cell receptor beta chains below, sequenced in a study of blood T cell repertoires in COVID-19 (dated by TCRdb to 2018 to 2020). Receptor amplification or capture employed the immunoSEQ multiplex PCR assay. Entries here come from immuneACCESS through TCRdb and include only in-frame sequences with V and J called. Some clones fail to appear in such tables; in the studies checked, an unresolved V gene covers under half of the shortfall, and the cause of the remainder is unknown. The sample has approximately 260,000 clones on record, 80% to 85% of them singletons. Clones ranked in the top ten supply about 3% of the sample. Source material: PBMCs or T cells enriched from blood (not recorded which). These receptors came from a man between 50 and 59 years old who had recovered from COVID-19.

CDR3 coding DNA: TGCGCCCGACCCTCCCGCGCCAGCAGTGACGGGGGGGGGTCGGGCTCCTACAATGAGCAGTTCTTC. Amino acid sequence: CARPSRASSDGGGSGSYNEQFF. The chain links TRBV10-1 to TRBJ2-1; 8 bases are a match to TRBD2. Germline CDR1 reads WNHNN; CDR2 reads SYGVQD (reference sequence). The V segment lost 11 bases and the J segment 0 bases; nucleotides outside the gene matches: 30. The CDR3 totals 22 residues.

The chain couples TRBV27 to TRBJ1-2, with 11 bases aligning to TRBD1. Trimming removed 6 bases from V and 8 bases from J; junction bases left unmatched: 11. This CDR3 spans 15 amino acids. The germline CDR1 and CDR2 sequences are MNHEY and SMNVEV (reference sequence). The CDR3 DNA follows: TGTGCCAGCAGCCCCGGATGGACAGGGGGCGGGGGCTACACCTTC. Its translation is CASSPGWTGGGGYTF.

CDR3 loop: CASSVGAVQSNEQYF. CDR3 coding DNA: TGTGCCAGCAGCGTAGGAGCCGTGCAAAGCAACGAGCAGTACTTC. The chain couples TRBV9 to TRBJ2-7, with D hard to call. The CDR3 is 15 amino acids. Germline V gives CDR1 SGDLS, CDR2 YYNGEE. With 0 bases removed from V and 5 bases from J, the gap between germline ends came to 15 bases.

There are a few counts of this clone. The J gene is TRBJ2-7, the V gene TRBV12-5; TRBD2 agrees at 10 bases. With V trimmed by 2 bases and J by 2 bases, 0 bases remained unmatched. This CDR3 comprises 14 residues. Germline values: CDR1 LGHNT, CDR2 FRNRAP. Here the CDR3 DNA reads TGTGCTAGTGGTTTGCTAGCGGGGGCCTACGAGCAGTACTTC. Its protein product is CASGLLAGAYEQYF.

The chain combines TRBV10-3 with TRBJ2-7; D unresolved. Trimming removed 4 bases at V and 3 bases at J, with 10 bases between. The CDR3 sequence is 13 residues long. Germline V gives CDR1 ENHRY, CDR2 SYGVKD. CDR3 nucleotide sequence: TGTGCCATCAGTGCCACAACAGTCTACGAGCAGTACTTC. This gives the protein CAISATTVYEQYF.

The rearrangement links TRBV4-3 to TRBJ2-1, with 8 bases matching TRBD2. CDR1 and CDR2 from the germline V gene are LGHNA and YSLEER. The trim removed 3 bases at V and 6 bases at J, leaving 10 bases unmatched. The CDR3 loop spans 16 amino acids. The chain's CDR3 is CASSQALGLAGNEQFF. The CDR3 nucleotides are TGCGCCAGCAGCCAGGCCCTCGGACTAGCAGGCAATGAGCAGTTCTTC.

The gene calls are TRBV2 and TRBJ1-4; D is possibly TRBD1 (6 bases). This CDR3 is 16 amino acids long. Germline V gene data show CDR1 as SNHLY and CDR2 as FYNNEI. Trimming removed 6 bases from V and 3 bases from J, with 17 bases in between. The CDR3 nucleotides are TGTGCCAGCAGCCCACTCACAGGGAGGGCTAATGAAAAACTGTTTTTT. This translates into CASSPLTGRANEKLFF.

V gene TRBV24-1 combines with J gene TRBJ2-1; D call uncertain. The CDR3 consists of 15 residues. The V gene lost 5 bases and the J gene lost 1 base, with 11 bases spanning the gap. The germline V gene encodes CDR1 KGHDR and CDR2 SFDVKD. Written as DNA, the CDR3 is TGTGCCACCAGTGCCTTGGTCGGGTCCTACAATGAGCAGTTCTTC. Its protein is CATSALVGSYNEQFF.

The CDR3, as DNA: TGTGCCAGCAGTTTAACAGGGGTACAGTTCTTC. Amino acid sequence: CASSLTGVQFF. The rearrangement joins TRBV28 to TRBJ2-1; TRBD1 matches 7 bases. This CDR3 region has 11 residues. The germline V gene has CDR1 MDHEN and CDR2 SYDVKM. V lost 2 bases to trimming and J lost 13 bases; unmatched junction nucleotides: 2.

V usage is TRBV5-1 and J usage is TRBJ1-1; possible D gene TRBD1, 5 bases. CDR1 and CDR2 (germline): SGHRS, YFSETQ. This CDR3 is built from 14 residues. The V gene lost 4 bases and the J gene lost 2 bases, with 12 bases spanning the gap. CDR3 sequence reads: CASSPGTTNTEAFF. As DNA, the CDR3 is TGCGCCAGCAGCCCGGGGACTACCAACACTGAAGCTTTCTTT. Combining the CDR3 with reference TRBV5-1 and TRBJ1-1 gives the whole variable domain KAGVTQTPRYLIKTRGQQVTLSCSPISGHRSVSWYQQTPGQGLQFLFEYFSETQRNKGNFPGRFSGRQFSNSRSEMNVSTLELGDSALYLCASSPGTTNTEAFFGQGTRLTVV.

This chain links TRBV7-2 with TRBJ2-2; 8 nucleotides align to TRBD1. The V gene end was trimmed by 6 bases and the J gene end by 1 base; junction bases not matched to a gene: 1. Germline CDR1 SGHTA, CDR2 FQGNSA. CDR3 length equals 14 residues. The CDR3 nucleotides read TGTGCCAGCAGGACAGGGGTGAACACCGGGGAGCTGTTTTTT. The encoded protein is CASRTGVNTGELFF.

A few counts support this clone. The chain couples TRBV29-1 to TRBJ1-6, with 7 bases that match TRBD1. The CDR3 is made up of 14 amino acids. V trimming: 6 bases; J trimming: 9 bases; junction bases outside the gene matches: 11. CDR1 SQVTM and CDR2 ANQGSEA come from the germline V gene. This chain's CDR3 is CSVSQGERGSPLHF. CDR3 nucleotide sequence: TGCAGCGTGTCCCAGGGGGAACGGGGTTCACCCCTCCACTTT.

The gene calls are TRBV7-3 and TRBJ2-7; TRBD2 matches 10 bases. CDR1 SGHTA and CDR2 FQGTGA come from the germline V gene. The CDR3 is made up of 16 amino acids. The junction had 11 bases not matched to a gene; V was cut back by 5 bases and J by 4 bases. Here the CDR3 reads CASSPGPLTSGYEQYF. CDR3 in DNA: TGTGCCAGCAGCCCCGGCCCCCTGACTAGCGGGTACGAGCAGTACTTC.

The chain recombines TRBV2 with TRBJ2-2; possibly TRBD1 for D (6 bases). V lost 5 bases and J lost 7, with 20 bases in between. The CDR3 runs 16 residues. Germline loops: CDR1 SNHLY, CDR2 FYNNEI. The CDR3 DNA reads as TGTGCCAGCAGTTTCACAGGGTTACACGGCGGCGGGGAGCTGTTTTTT. It yields the protein CASSFTGLHGGGELFF.

In DNA, the CDR3 is TGTGCCATCAGTGAGTCGATAGCGCAAGGCAATGAGCAGTTCTTC. It translates to CAISESIAQGNEQFF. The chain is built from TRBV10-3 and TRBJ2-1; a weak D match, TRBD2 (5 bases). CDR1 and CDR2 from the germline V gene are ENHRY and SYGVKD. The CDR3 extends over 15 amino acids. The germline V and J ends were trimmed by 0 bases and 6 bases, with 12 bases remaining between them.

The chain joins TRBV15 to TRBJ1-2, with D hard to call. Trimming cost V 5 bases and J 6 bases, with 13 bases left between them. Germline-derived CDR1 and CDR2 are LNHNV and YYDKDF (reference sequence). CDR3 size: 13 residues. This CDR3 is CATSARRGHGYTF. DNA of the CDR3: TGTGCCACCAGCGCCCGCCGCGGGCATGGCTACACCTTC.

The CDR3 region is CASSQDSVSGANVLTF. Written as DNA, the CDR3 is TGTGCCAGCAGCCAAGATTCGGTCTCTGGGGCCAACGTCCTGACTTTC. The V call is TRBV4-2, the J call TRBJ2-6, with unresolved D. This CDR3 is 16 amino acids long. In germline, CDR1 is LGHNA, CDR2 YNFKEQ. V lost 0 bases and J 0 bases, leaving 6 bases between the germline ends.

This clone was picked up many times. CDR3 sequence (DNA): TGCAGTGCTAGTAGGGGACAGACTTTTGGGAGCAATCAGCCCCAGCATTTT. Residues: CSASRGQTFGSNQPQHF. The J gene is TRBJ1-5, the V gene TRBV20-1; TRBD1 agrees at 7 bases. In germline, CDR1 is DFQATT, CDR2 SNEGSKA (reference sequence). The V segment lost 3 bases and the J segment 1 base; nucleotides outside the gene matches: 12. This CDR3 spans 17 amino acids.

Only a few counts were recorded for this clone. This sequence joins TRBV4-2 and TRBJ2-1; 11 bases match TRBD2. The CDR3 consists of 16 residues. Per the germline V gene, CDR1 is LGHNA and CDR2 is YNFKEQ. The J segment lost 3 bases and the V segment lost 0 bases, leaving 1 base of the junction unmatched. DNA for the CDR3: TGTGCCAGCAGCCAAGAAGGGACTAGCGGCTACAATGAGCAGTTCTTC. This translates into CASSQEGTSGYNEQFF.

The CDR3 region is CASSEGDRGAYGYTF. DNA for the CDR3: TGTGCCAGCAGTGAGGGAGACAGGGGGGCCTATGGCTACACCTTC. The genes are TRBV25-1 and TRBJ1-2; 9 nucleotides line up with TRBD1. Germline V gene lookup returns CDR1 MGHDK and CDR2 SYGVNS. J was trimmed by 4 bases and V by 3 bases; bases with no gene match: 6. There are 15 residues in the CDR3.

This chain joins TRBV9 and TRBJ2-7, with no clear D. CDR1 and CDR2 from the germline V gene are SGDLS and YYNGEE. V was trimmed by 0 bases and J by 5 bases, leaving 9 bases between them. CDR3 size: 13 residues. The CDR3 sequence is CASSVGAKDEQYF. The CDR3 DNA follows: TGTGCCAGCAGCGTAGGGGCCAAAGACGAGCAGTACTTC.

The CDR3 loop is CASTAGTGAFYGYTF. The CDR3, as DNA: TGTGCCAGCACAGCCGGGACAGGGGCCTTCTATGGCTACACCTTC. V usage is TRBV25-1 and J usage is TRBJ1-2; 10 positions match TRBD1. Looked up from germline, CDR1 is MGHDK and CDR2 is SYGVNS. The CDR3 totals 15 residues. V trimming: 7 bases; J trimming: 4 bases; junction bases outside the gene matches: 9.

CDR3 amino acids: CATSREGRAGGPYEQYF. The CDR3 nucleotides are TGTGCCACCAGCAGAGAGGGGCGGGCGGGAGGACCCTACGAGCAGTACTTC. The V and J genes are TRBV15 and TRBJ2-7; 8 nucleotides line up with TRBD2. Per germline, CDR1 LNHNV and CDR2 YYDKDF (reference sequence). CDR3 length: 17 amino acids. The junction had 9 bases not matched to a gene; V was cut back by 0 bases and J by 2 bases.